This T cell receptor beta chain was documented in a study of T cell repertoires in cytomegalovirus infection. Details on this clonotype: Its antigen remains unknown.

The CDR3 has 14 residues. Germline loops: CDR1 LNHDA, CDR2 SQIVND (reference sequence). After removal of 8 bases from V and 8 bases from J, the junction contained 7 bases not matched to a gene. TCRdb independently ran MiXCR on the reads; one entry per CDR3 protein. The repertoire holds 360,000 or so distinct CDR3 sequences, with roughly 34% as singletons. The chain has TRBV19 and TRBJ2-1; 12 bases agree with TRBD2. The sample in question was cultured PBMCs, obtained from culture after CMV antigen stimulation. This TCR came from a human donor in good health (CMV status not recorded). Some clones in this sample may be carry-over from other donors' samples. Here the CDR3 reads CASQTSGSRDEQFF. CDR3 nucleotides: TGTGCCAGTCAGACTAGCGGGAGTAGGGATGAGCAGTTCTTC.